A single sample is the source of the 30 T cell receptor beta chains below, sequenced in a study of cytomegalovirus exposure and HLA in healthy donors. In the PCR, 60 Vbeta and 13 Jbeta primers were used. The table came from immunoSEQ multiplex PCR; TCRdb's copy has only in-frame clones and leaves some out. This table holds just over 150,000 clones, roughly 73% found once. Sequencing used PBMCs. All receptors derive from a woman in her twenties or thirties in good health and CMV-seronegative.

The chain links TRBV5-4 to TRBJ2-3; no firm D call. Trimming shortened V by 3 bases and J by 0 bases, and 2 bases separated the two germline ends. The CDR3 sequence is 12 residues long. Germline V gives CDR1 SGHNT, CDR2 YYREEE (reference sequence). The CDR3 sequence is CASSSSTDTQYF. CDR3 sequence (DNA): TGTGCCAGCAGCTCTAGCACAGATACGCAGTATTTT.

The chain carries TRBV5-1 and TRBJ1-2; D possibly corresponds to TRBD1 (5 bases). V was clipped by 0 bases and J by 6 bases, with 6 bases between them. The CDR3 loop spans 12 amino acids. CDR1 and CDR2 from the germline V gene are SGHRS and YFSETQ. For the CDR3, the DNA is TGCGCCAGCAGCTTGGAGGACAATGGCTACACCTTC. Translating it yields CASSLEDNGYTF.

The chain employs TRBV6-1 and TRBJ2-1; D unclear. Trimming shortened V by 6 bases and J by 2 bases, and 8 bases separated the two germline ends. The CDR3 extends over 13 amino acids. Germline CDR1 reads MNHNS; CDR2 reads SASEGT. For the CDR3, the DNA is TGTGCCAGCAGGACTTTCACCTACAATGAGCAGTTCTTC. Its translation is CASRTFTYNEQFF.

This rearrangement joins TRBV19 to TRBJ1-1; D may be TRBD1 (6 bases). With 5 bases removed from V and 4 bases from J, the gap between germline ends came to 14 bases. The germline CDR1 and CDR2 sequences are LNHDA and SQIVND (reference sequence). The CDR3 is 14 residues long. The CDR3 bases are TGTGCCAGTAGTCCTAGTCCAGGGGCCACTGAAGCTTTCTTT. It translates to CASSPSPGATEAFF.

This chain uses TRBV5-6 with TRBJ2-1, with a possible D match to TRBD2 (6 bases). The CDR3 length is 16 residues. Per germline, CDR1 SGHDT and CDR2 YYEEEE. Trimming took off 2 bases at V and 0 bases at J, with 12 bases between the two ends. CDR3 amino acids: CASSLIAGSSYNEQFF. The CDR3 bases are TGTGCCAGCAGCTTAATCGCGGGGAGCTCCTACAATGAGCAGTTCTTC.

CDR3 loop: CASSLTGRRDEKLFF. In DNA form, the CDR3 reads TGTGCCAGCTCTCTAACCGGGAGGAGAGATGAAAAACTGTTTTTT. The chain is built from TRBV18 and TRBJ1-4; D remains unclear. V was clipped by 6 bases and J by 6 bases, with 17 bases between them. From germline, CDR1 is KGHSH and CDR2 LQKENI. The CDR3 contains 15 residues.

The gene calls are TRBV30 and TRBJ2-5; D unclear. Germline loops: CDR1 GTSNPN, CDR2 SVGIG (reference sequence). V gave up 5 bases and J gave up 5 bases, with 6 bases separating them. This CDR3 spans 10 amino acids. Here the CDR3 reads CAWELETQYF. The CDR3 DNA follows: TGTGCCTGGGAACTGGAGACCCAGTACTTC.

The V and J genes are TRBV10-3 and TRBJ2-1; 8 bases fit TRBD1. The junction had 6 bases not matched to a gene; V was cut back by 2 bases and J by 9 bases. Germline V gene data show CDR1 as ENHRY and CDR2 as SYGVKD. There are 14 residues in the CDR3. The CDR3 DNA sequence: TGTGCCATCAGTGAGACTACTACAGGGGGTGAGCAGTTCTTC. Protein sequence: CAISETTTGGEQFF.

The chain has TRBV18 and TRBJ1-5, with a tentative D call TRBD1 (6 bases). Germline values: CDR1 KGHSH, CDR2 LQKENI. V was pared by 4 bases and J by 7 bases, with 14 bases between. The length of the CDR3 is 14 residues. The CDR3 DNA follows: TGTGCCAGCTCACGGGGGGGCGAGGGCCAGCCCCAGCATTTT. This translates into CASSRGGEGQPQHF.

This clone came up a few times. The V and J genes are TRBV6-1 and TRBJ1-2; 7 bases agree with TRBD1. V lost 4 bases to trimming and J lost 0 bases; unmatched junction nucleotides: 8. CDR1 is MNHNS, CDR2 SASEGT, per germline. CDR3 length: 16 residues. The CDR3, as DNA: TGTGCCAGCAGTGTCTCCTCCCAGGGGGCTAACTATGGCTACACCTTC. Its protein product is CASSVSSQGANYGYTF.

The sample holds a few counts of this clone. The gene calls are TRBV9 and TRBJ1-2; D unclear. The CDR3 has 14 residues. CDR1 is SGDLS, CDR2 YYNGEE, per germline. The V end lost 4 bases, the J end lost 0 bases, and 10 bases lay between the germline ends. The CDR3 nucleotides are TGTGCCAGCAGCCCCCTCGGGACTAACTATGGCTACACCTTC. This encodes CASSPLGTNYGYTF.

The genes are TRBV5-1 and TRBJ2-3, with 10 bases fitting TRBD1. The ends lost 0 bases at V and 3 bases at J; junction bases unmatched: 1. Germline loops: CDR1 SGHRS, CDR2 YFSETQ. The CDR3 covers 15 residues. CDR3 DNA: TGCGCCAGCAGCTTGGCGGGACAGGGGACAGATACGCAGTATTTT. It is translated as CASSLAGQGTDTQYF.

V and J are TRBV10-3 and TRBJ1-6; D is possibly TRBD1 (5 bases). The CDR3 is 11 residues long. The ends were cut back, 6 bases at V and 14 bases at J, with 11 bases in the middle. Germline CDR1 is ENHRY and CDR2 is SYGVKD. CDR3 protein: CAISAGEALHF. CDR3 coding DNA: TGTGCCATCAGCGCGGGGGAAGCCCTCCACTTT.

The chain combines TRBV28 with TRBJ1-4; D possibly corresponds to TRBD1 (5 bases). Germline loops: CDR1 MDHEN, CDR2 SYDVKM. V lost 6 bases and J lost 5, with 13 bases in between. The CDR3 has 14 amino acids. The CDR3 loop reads CASSGGGSNEKLFF. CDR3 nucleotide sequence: TGTGCCAGCAGCGGGGGGGGGTCAAATGAAAAACTGTTTTTT.

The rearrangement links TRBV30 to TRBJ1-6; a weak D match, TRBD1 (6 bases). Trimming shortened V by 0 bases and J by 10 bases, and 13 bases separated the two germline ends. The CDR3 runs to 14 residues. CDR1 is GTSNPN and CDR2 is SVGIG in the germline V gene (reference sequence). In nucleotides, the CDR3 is TGTGCCTGGAGTGTACAGGGCCGCGGCTCACCCCTCCACTTT. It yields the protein CAWSVQGRGSPLHF.

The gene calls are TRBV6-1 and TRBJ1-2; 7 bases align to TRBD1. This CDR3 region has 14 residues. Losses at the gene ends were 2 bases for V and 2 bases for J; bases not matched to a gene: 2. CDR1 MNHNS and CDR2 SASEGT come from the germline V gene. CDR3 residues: CASSEPGQNYGYTF. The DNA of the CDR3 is TGTGCCAGCAGTGAACCGGGACAGAACTATGGCTACACCTTC.

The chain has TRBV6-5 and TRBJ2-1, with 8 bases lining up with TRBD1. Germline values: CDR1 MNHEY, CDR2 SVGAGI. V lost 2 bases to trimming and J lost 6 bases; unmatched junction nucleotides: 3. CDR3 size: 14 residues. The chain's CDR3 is CASSYDRGGNEQFF. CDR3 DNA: TGTGCCAGCAGTTACGACAGGGGTGGCAATGAGCAGTTCTTC.

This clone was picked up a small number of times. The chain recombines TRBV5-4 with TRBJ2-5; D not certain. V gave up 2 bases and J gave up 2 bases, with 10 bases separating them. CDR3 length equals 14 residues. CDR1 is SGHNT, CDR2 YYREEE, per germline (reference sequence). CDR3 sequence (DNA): TGTGCCAGCAGCTTCTCATCAGCGCAAGAGACCCAGTACTTC. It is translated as CASSFSSAQETQYF.

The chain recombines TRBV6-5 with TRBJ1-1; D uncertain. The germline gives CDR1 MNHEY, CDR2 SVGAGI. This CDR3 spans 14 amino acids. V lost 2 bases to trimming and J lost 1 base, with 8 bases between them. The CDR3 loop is CASSYESSNTEAFF. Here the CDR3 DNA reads TGTGCCAGCAGTTACGAGAGTTCGAACACTGAAGCTTTCTTT.

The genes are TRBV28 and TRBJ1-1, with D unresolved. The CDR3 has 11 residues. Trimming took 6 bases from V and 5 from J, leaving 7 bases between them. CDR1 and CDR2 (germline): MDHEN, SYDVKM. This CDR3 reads CASRVETEAFF. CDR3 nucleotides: TGTGCCAGCAGGGTCGAGACTGAAGCTTTCTTT. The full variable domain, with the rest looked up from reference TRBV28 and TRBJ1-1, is DVKVTQSSRYLVKRTGEKVFLECVQDMDHENMFWYRQDPGLGLRLIYFSYDVKMKEKGDIPEGYSVSREKKERFSLILESASTNQTSMYLCASRVETEAFFGQGTRLTVV.

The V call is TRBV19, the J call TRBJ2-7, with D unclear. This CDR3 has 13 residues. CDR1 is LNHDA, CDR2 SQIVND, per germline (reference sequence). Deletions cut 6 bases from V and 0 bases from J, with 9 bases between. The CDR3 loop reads CASRNSPSYEQYF. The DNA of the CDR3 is TGTGCCAGTAGGAACAGCCCCTCCTACGAGCAGTACTTC.

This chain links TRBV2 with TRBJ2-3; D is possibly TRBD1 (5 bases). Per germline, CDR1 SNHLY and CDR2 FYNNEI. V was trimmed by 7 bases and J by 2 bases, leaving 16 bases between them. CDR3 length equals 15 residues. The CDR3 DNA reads TGTGCCAGCAACTTTTTCGGTGGGGCCACAGATACGCAGTATTTT. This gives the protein CASNFFGGATDTQYF. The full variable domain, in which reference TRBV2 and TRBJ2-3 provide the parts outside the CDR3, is EPEVTQTPSHQVTQMGQEVILRCVPISNHLYFYWYRQILGQKVEFLVSFYNNEISEKSEIFDDQFSVERPDGSNFTLKIRSTKLEDSAMYFCASNFFGGATDTQYFGPGTRLTVL.

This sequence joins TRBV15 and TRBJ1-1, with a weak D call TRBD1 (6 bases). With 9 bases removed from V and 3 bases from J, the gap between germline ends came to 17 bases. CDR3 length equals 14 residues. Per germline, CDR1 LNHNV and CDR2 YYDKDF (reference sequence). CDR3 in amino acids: CATNRGGLDTEAFF. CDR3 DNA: TGTGCCACTAATAGGGGGGGTTTAGACACTGAAGCTTTCTTT.

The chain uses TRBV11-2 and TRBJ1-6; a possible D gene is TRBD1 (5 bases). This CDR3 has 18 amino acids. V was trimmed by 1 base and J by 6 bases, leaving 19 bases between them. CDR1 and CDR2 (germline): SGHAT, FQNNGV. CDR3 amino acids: CASSLVSAGHLGNSPLHF. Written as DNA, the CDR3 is TGTGCCAGCAGCTTAGTCAGTGCAGGGCACTTGGGTAATTCACCCCTCCACTTT.

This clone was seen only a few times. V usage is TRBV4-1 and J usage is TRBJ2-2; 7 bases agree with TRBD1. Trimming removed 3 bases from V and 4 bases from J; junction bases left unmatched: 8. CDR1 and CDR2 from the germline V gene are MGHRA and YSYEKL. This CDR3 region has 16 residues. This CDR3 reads CASSHPTGLGTGELFF. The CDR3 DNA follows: TGCGCCAGCAGCCACCCGACAGGGCTCGGCACCGGGGAGCTGTTTTTT.

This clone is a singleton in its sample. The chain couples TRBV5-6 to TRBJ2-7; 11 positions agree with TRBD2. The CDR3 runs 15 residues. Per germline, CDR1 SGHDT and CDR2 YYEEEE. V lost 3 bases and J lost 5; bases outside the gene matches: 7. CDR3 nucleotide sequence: TGTGCCAGCAGCTCCTTAGCGGGGGGGCCCCACGAGCAGTACTTC. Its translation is CASSSLAGGPHEQYF.

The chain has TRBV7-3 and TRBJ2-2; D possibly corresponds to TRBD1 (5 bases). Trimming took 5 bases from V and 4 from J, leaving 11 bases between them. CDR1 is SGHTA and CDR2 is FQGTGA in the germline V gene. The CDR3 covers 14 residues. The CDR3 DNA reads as TGTGCCAGCAGCCGCCAGGGCCTCACCGGGGAGCTGTTTTTT. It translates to CASSRQGLTGELFF.

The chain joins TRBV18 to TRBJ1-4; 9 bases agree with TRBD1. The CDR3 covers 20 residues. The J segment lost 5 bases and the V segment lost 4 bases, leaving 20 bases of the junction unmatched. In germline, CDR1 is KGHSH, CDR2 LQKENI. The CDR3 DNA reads TGTGCCAGCTCACTCCTCTTGACCGGGACAGGGATGCCCCTGAATGAAAAACTGTTTTTT. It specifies CASSLLLTGTGMPLNEKLFF. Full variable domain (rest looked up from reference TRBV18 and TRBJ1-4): NAGVMQNPRHLVRRRGQEARLRCSPMKGHSHVYWYRQLPEEGLKFMVYLQKENIIDESGMPKERFSAEFPKEGPSILRIQQVVRGDSAAYFCASSLLLTGTGMPLNEKLFFGSGTQLSVL.

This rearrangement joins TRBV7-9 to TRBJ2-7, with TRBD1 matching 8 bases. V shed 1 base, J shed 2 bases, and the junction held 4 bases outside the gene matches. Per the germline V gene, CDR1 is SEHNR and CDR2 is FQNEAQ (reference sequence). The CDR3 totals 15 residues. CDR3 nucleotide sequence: TGTGCCAGCAGCTTAGGGTGGGGACAGGCCTACGAGCAGTACTTC. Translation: CASSLGWGQAYEQYF.

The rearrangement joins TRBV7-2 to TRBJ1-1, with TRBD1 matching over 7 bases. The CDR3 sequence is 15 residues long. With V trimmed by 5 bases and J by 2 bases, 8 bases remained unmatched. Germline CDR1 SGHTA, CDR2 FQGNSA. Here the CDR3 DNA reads TGTGCCAGCAGCCCCGCAGGGGGTCCAAACACTGAAGCTTTCTTT. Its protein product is CASSPAGGPNTEAFF.